The 10 T cell receptor beta chains below were found in one sample sequenced in a study of blood T cell repertoires in COVID-19. Sequencing used immunoSEQ multiplex PCR; TCRdb keeps in-frame clones, though not all of them. The sample has 100,000 to 150,000 clones, around nine tenths seen once. Sequencing was done on a sample of peripheral blood. These receptors all stem from a man between 60 and 75 years old with COVID-19, enrolled during active disease.

V gene TRBV18 combines with J gene TRBJ1-1; D ambiguous. Trimming took off 3 bases at V and 0 bases at J, with 8 bases between the two ends. Germline CDR1 KGHSH, CDR2 LQKENI. This CDR3 comprises 14 residues. The CDR3 here is CASSPIQMNTEAFF. In DNA, the CDR3 is TGTGCCAGCTCACCGATACAGATGAACACTGAAGCTTTCTTT.

The genes are TRBV6-5 and TRBJ1-3, with TRBD1 as a possible D gene (6 bases). Germline lookup yields CDR1 MNHEY and CDR2 SVGAGI. The CDR3 spans 13 residues. V shed 9 bases and J shed 2 bases, with 11 bases lying between them. The CDR3, as DNA: TGTGCCAGTCAATGGACAGCTGGAAACACCATATATTTT. Protein sequence: CASQWTAGNTIYF.

The chain employs TRBV27 and TRBJ2-1; 7 bases align to TRBD2. Germline CDR1 is MNHEY and CDR2 is SMNVEV (reference sequence). V trimming: 2 bases; J trimming: 2 bases; junction bases outside the gene matches: 6. This CDR3 spans 16 amino acids. For the CDR3, the DNA is TGTGCCAGCAGTTTAACGCGGGAGCCCACCTACAATGAGCAGTTCTTC. This codes for CASSLTREPTYNEQFF.

The chain is built from TRBV5-1 and TRBJ2-2; D is perhaps TRBD1 (6 bases). Between the trimmed V and J ends, which lost 7 bases and 4 bases, there was a span of 11 bases. This CDR3 has 13 residues. Looked up from germline, CDR1 is SGHRS and CDR2 is YFSETQ. The CDR3 sequence: CASSGESTGELFF. For the CDR3, the DNA is TGCGCCAGCTCAGGGGAGAGCACCGGGGAGCTGTTTTTT.

This clone was found once. This chain links TRBV24-1 with TRBJ1-2, with D possibly matching TRBD1 (5 bases). CDR1 KGHDR and CDR2 SFDVKD come from the germline V gene. This CDR3 spans 13 amino acids. V lost 3 bases and J lost 4, with 8 bases in between. Written as DNA, the CDR3 is TGTGCCACCAGTGATAGGGGATCCTATGGCTACACCTTC. Protein sequence: CATSDRGSYGYTF.

J is TRBJ2-1 and V is TRBV10-2; 11 positions match TRBD2. Germline V lookup: CDR1 WSHSY, CDR2 SAAADI. The CDR3 extends over 15 amino acids. Germline trimming cut 10 bases from V and 4 bases from J; bases unmatched to any gene: 9. The chain's CDR3 is CATETSGIGYNEQFF. DNA for the CDR3: TGCGCCACCGAGACTAGCGGGATTGGATACAATGAGCAGTTCTTC.

The rearrangement links TRBV11-3 to TRBJ2-5, with 11 bases fitting TRBD2. This CDR3 contains 17 residues. Germline CDR1 SGHNT, CDR2 YENEEA. The V and J ends lost 2 bases and 3 bases, in that order; junction bases with no gene match: 8. DNA of the CDR3: TGTGCCAGCAGCTTATACGGAGGGGGACTAGCGGAAGAGACCCAGTACTTC. It translates to CASSLYGGGLAEETQYF.

This clone has only one observation. This rearrangement joins TRBV11-1 to TRBJ2-1; 8 bases map to TRBD2. The junction had 3 bases not matched to a gene; V was cut back by 1 base and J by 4 bases. This CDR3 has 15 amino acids. The germline V gene encodes CDR1 SGHAT and CDR2 FQDESV (reference sequence). CDR3 nucleotides: TGTGCCAGCAGCTTAGAACTAGCGGATTACAATGAGCAGTTCTTC. Its protein product is CASSLELADYNEQFF.

This sequence joins TRBV5-4 and TRBJ2-5; a possible D gene is TRBD2 (6 bases). CDR1 and CDR2 from the germline V gene are SGHNT and YYREEE (reference sequence). The CDR3 contains 14 residues. Trimming cost V 4 bases and J 2 bases, with 12 bases left between them. The CDR3 here is CASSTDGGQETQYF. The CDR3 coding sequence is TGTGCCAGCAGCACGGACGGAGGGCAAGAGACCCAGTACTTC.

The chain employs TRBV19 and TRBJ1-5, with 8 bases that match TRBD1. Germline-derived CDR1 and CDR2 are LNHDA and SQIVND (reference sequence). The V and J ends lost 7 bases and 5 bases, in that order; junction bases with no gene match: 10. The CDR3 totals 15 residues. Written as DNA, the CDR3 is TGTGCCAGTATAGGACAGGGCCATTGGGATCAGCCCCAGCATTTT. This gives the protein CASIGQGHWDQPQHF.